What follows are 20 T cell receptor beta chains derived from one specimen sequenced in a study of cytomegalovirus exposure and HLA in healthy donors. Primers included in the PCR were 60 Vbeta and 13 Jbeta primers. Repertoires were generated with immunoSEQ multiplex PCR, while TCRdb's copy carries only in-frame clones and drops some. The data show 200,000 or so clones, approximately 70% seen once. Sequenced input: PBMCs. All receptors come from a man aged 40-55 years in good health and CMV-seropositive.

This sequence joins TRBV11-1 and TRBJ2-7; D might be TRBD2 (6 bases). Germline CDR1 is SGHAT and CDR2 is FQDESV (reference sequence). The CDR3 length is 15 residues. Trimming cost V 6 bases and J 8 bases, with 23 bases left between them. For the CDR3, the DNA is TGTGCCAGCAGTTCGGGCAGGTTCTTAGGAGGGCAGCAGTACTTC. Translated, it gives CASSSGRFLGGQQYF.

The rearrangement joins TRBV6-1 to TRBJ1-5, with 8 bases identical to TRBD1. The germline gives CDR1 MNHNS, CDR2 SASEGT. V lost 6 bases and J lost 7; bases outside the gene matches: 11. CDR3 length: 15 amino acids. The CDR3 is CASSLGQGGNQPQHF. DNA for the CDR3: TGTGCCAGCAGCCTAGGACAGGGAGGTAACCAGCCCCAGCATTTT.

In DNA, the CDR3 is TGTGCCAGCAGACGGACAGGGGACGGCGGGGAGCTGTTTTTT. Its protein product is CASRRTGDGGELFF. V is TRBV7-3 and J is TRBJ2-2; TRBD1 matches at 9 bases. Germline CDR1 and CDR2: SGHTA and FQGTGA. This CDR3 region has 14 residues. Trimming at V came to 6 bases and at J to 7 bases, leaving 6 bases not matched to a gene.

The chain carries TRBV11-2 and TRBJ2-7, with TRBD1 identical over 9 bases. Germline-derived CDR1 and CDR2 are SGHAT and FQNNGV. The CDR3 covers 14 residues. The J segment lost 1 base and the V segment lost 3 bases, leaving 1 base of the junction unmatched. This CDR3 is CASSFGTGSYEQYF. The CDR3 DNA reads as TGTGCCAGCAGCTTCGGGACAGGGTCCTACGAGCAGTACTTC.

The chain carries TRBV6-6 and TRBJ1-1; D perhaps matches TRBD1 (5 bases). The V and J ends lost 2 bases and 5 bases respectively, with 18 bases between them. The CDR3 is made up of 16 amino acids. Germline V CDR1 and CDR2: MNHNY, SVGAGI (reference sequence). The CDR3 DNA sequence: TGTGCCAGCAGTTACAGTAGTCGGGGGGGAGGGACTGAAGCTTTCTTT. Residues: CASSYSSRGGGTEAFF.

The rearrangement uses TRBV2 and TRBJ2-5; D is unclear. This CDR3 is 13 amino acids long. Germline values: CDR1 SNHLY, CDR2 FYNNEI. V was cut by 5 bases and J by 3 bases, with 10 bases left in between. The CDR3 bases are TGTGCCAGCAGTAAAGACGGAGAAGAGACCCAGTACTTC. This translates into CASSKDGEETQYF.

In its sample, this clone was seen a few times. The chain recombines TRBV7-3 with TRBJ2-1, with 8 bases matching TRBD1. Germline V gene sequence: CDR1 SGHTA, CDR2 FQGTGA. The V and J ends lost 5 bases and 7 bases, in that order; junction bases with no gene match: 10. This CDR3 is 15 amino acids long. The CDR3 reads CASSAGQGGLNEQFF. The CDR3 nucleotides read TGTGCCAGCAGCGCAGGACAGGGCGGCCTAAATGAGCAGTTCTTC.

The chain couples TRBV19 to TRBJ1-3; maybe TRBD1 (6 bases). V was clipped by 2 bases and J by 2 bases, with 16 bases between them. The CDR3 has 17 amino acids. Germline V gene data show CDR1 as LNHDA and CDR2 as SQIVND (reference sequence). This CDR3 reads CASSITRTGRTGNTIYF. In DNA, the CDR3 is TGTGCCAGTAGTATAACTCGAACAGGGAGAACTGGAAACACCATATATTTT.

The chain combines TRBV28 with TRBJ2-1; 8 bases are a match to TRBD2. This CDR3 comprises 13 residues. Germline V gene sequence: CDR1 MDHEN, CDR2 SYDVKM. The V gene end was trimmed by 6 bases and the J gene end by 4 bases; junction bases not matched to a gene: 2. The CDR3 protein is CASRAGAYNEQFF. The CDR3 bases are TGTGCCAGCAGAGCGGGGGCTTACAATGAGCAGTTCTTC.

The V and J genes are TRBV27 and TRBJ2-7; tentatively, D is TRBD1 (6 bases). Germline CDR1 is MNHEY and CDR2 is SMNVEV (reference sequence). CDR3 length equals 13 residues. Between the trimmed V and J ends, which lost 5 bases and 6 bases, there was a span of 14 bases. The DNA for the CDR3 is TGTGCCAGCAGTCCCGGGACAAATTCCGAGCAGTACTTC. This codes for CASSPGTNSEQYF.

The chain joins TRBV19 to TRBJ2-1; a possible D gene is TRBD2 (5 bases). Trimming pared 1 base from V and 6 bases from J, leaving 7 bases between. Germline loops: CDR1 LNHDA, CDR2 SQIVND (reference sequence). The CDR3 runs to 13 residues. CDR3 in DNA: TGTGCCAGTAGTATAGGGCTAGCCAATGAGCAGTTCTTC. Its protein product is CASSIGLANEQFF.

The rearrangement joins TRBV10-2 to TRBJ2-5; the D is unclear. V lost 6 bases and J lost 2, with 13 bases in between. Germline-derived CDR1 and CDR2 are WSHSY and SAAADI. This CDR3 is 14 amino acids long. Written as DNA, the CDR3 is TGCGCCAGCAGCCCTATGGGCTCACAAGAGACCCAGTACTTC. Its translation is CASSPMGSQETQYF.

This clone was observed a handful of times. Germline and junction disagree at one end, which may indicate a read error. This sequence joins TRBV27 and TRBJ2-1, with D possibly matching TRBD1 (5 bases). CDR1 and CDR2 (germline): MNHEY, SMNVEV (reference sequence). CDR3 length: 14 residues. The CDR3: CASSLGRSSNEQFF. In DNA form, the CDR3 reads TGTGCCAGCAGTTTGGGGCGGTCCTCCAATGAGCAGTTCTTC.

This clone was counted only a few times. The V and J genes are TRBV6-5 and TRBJ1-1; 10 bases map to TRBD1. The V and J ends lost 10 bases and 4 bases, in that order; junction bases with no gene match: 12. CDR3 length equals 15 residues. Germline CDR1 MNHEY, CDR2 SVGAGI. This chain's CDR3 is CATTDRGPSGTEAFF. CDR3 bases: TGTGCCACCACCGACAGGGGGCCCAGCGGCACTGAAGCTTTCTTT.

V usage is TRBV29-1 and J usage is TRBJ2-1, with TRBD2 matching 11 bases. The germline V gene encodes CDR1 SQVTM and CDR2 ANQGSEA. CDR3 length: 13 amino acids. CDR3 region: CNIGTSGNNEQFF. CDR3 sequence (DNA): TGCAACATCGGGACTAGCGGAAACAATGAGCAGTTCTTC.

The V and J genes are TRBV11-2 and TRBJ2-6, with a tentative D call TRBD1 (5 bases). V lost 7 bases, J lost 12 bases, and 16 bases lay in between. This CDR3 spans 13 amino acids. Germline lookup yields CDR1 SGHAT and CDR2 FQNNGV. The CDR3 sequence is CASTTRAVGVLTF. In nucleotides, the CDR3 is TGTGCCAGCACCACCAGGGCAGTGGGCGTCCTGACTTTC. Full variable domain (remainder filled in from reference TRBV11-2 and TRBJ2-6): EAGVAQSPRYKIIEKRQSVAFWCNPISGHATLYWYQQILGQGPKLLIQFQNNGVVDDSQLPKDRFSAERLKGVDSTLKIQPAKLEDSAVYLCASTTRAVGVLTFGAGSRLTVL.

The chain recombines TRBV5-4 with TRBJ2-7; TRBD2 is a possible D gene (6 bases). V was shortened by 4 bases and J by 2 bases, with 10 bases between the two germline ends. The CDR3 covers 13 residues. CDR1 SGHNT and CDR2 YYREEE come from the germline V gene (reference sequence). This CDR3 reads CASSRGGAYEQYF. The CDR3 nucleotides read TGTGCCAGCAGCCGGGGCGGGGCCTACGAGCAGTACTTC.

The chain has TRBV13 and TRBJ2-2, with D unresolved. Trimming took 3 bases from V and 6 from J, leaving 5 bases between them. The CDR3 extends over 12 amino acids. The germline V gene has CDR1 PRHDT and CDR2 FYEKMQ (reference sequence). The CDR3, as DNA: TGTGCCAGCAGCTTCCGCGCCGGGGAGCTGTTTTTT. Its protein product is CASSFRAGELFF.

The V call is TRBV9, the J call TRBJ2-5; 9 nucleotides align to TRBD2. The CDR3 is made up of 17 amino acids. The junction had 8 bases not matched to a gene; V was cut back by 0 bases and J by 2 bases. The germline V gene encodes CDR1 SGDLS and CDR2 YYNGEE. CDR3 DNA: TGTGCCAGCAGCGTAGGGGGGACTAGCTACGGGCAAGAGACCCAGTACTTC. It is translated as CASSVGGTSYGQETQYF.

This chain uses TRBV7-3 with TRBJ2-2, with TRBD1 matching over 7 bases. The J segment lost 2 bases and the V segment lost 6 bases, leaving 6 bases of the junction unmatched. Germline V lookup: CDR1 SGHTA, CDR2 FQGTGA. The CDR3 contains 15 residues. The CDR3 DNA reads TGTGCCAGCAGTCCCGGGACAGCAAACACCGGGGAGCTGTTTTTT. Protein: CASSPGTANTGELFF. Complete variable domain (other parts from reference TRBV7-3 and TRBJ2-2): GAGVSQTPSNKVTEKGKYVELRCDPISGHTALYWYRQSLGQGPEFLIYFQGTGAADDSGLPNDRFFAVRPEGSVSTLKIQRTERGDSAVYLCASSPGTANTGELFFGEGSRLTVL.